There are many counts of the clone carrying this T cell receptor (beta chain). Its antigen is unknown. Constant-segment primers were used for 5'RACE, and the resulting TCR alpha and TCR beta cDNA libraries carried sample barcodes and UMIs. Using its own MiXCR run on the 5' RACE reads, TCRdb lists one record per CDR3 protein. The data hold around 150,000 distinct CDR3 sequences, with roughly 11% observed a single time. The CDR3 contains 13 residues. The V end was cut by 7 bases, the J end by 5 bases, with 14 bases between. Germline V lookup: CDR1 SGHTA, CDR2 FQGNSA. The sample belongs to a study of T-cell memory formation after mild COVID-19. Regarding the study as a whole: Day 37-peaking second-wave clones had unconfirmed SARS-CoV-2 specificity.

The chain carries TRBV7-2 and TRBJ1-1; D is possibly TRBD1 (6 bases). This sequence was found in a man aged 18 to 30 who had mild COVID-19 (a few samples of this study predate the infection). Cell type and time point are not known. Sequencing was done on a sample of PBMCs or a T cell subset sorted from them (not recorded which). The CDR3 coding sequence is TGTGCCAGCACCTTTCAGGGGCTGACTGAAGCTTTCTTT. Its translation is CASTFQGLTEAFF.